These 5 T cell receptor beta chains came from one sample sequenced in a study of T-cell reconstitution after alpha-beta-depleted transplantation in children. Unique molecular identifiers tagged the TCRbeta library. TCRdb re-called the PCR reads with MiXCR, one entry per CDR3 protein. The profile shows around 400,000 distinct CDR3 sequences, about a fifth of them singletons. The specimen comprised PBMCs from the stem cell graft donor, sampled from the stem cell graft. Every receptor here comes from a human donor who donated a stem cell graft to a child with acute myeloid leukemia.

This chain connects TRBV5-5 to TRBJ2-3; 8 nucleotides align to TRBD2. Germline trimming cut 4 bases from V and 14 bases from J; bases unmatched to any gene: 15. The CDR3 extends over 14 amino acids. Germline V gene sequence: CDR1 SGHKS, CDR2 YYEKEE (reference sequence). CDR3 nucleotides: TGTGCCAGCAGCCCGCTCGTGACTCCGGGACTAGGGTATTTT. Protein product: CASSPLVTPGLGYF.

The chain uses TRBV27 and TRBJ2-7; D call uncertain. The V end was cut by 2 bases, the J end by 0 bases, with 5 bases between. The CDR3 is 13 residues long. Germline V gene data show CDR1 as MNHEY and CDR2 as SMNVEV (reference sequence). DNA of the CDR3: TGTGCCAGCAGTTTACGGATCTCCTACGAGCAGTACTTC. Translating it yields CASSLRISYEQYF.

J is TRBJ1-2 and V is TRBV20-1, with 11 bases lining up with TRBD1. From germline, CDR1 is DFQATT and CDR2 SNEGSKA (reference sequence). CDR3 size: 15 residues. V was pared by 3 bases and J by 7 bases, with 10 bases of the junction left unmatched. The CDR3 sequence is CSARAGQGVSRGYTF. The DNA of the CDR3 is TGCAGTGCTAGGGCGGGACAGGGGGTATCTCGTGGCTACACCTTC.

The CDR3 protein is CASSPRRASDTGELFF. The DNA of the CDR3 is TGTGCCAGCAGCCCGCGCCGGGCATCGGACACCGGGGAGCTGTTTTTT. The chain carries TRBV6-1 and TRBJ2-2; D is ambiguous. The germline gives CDR1 MNHNS, CDR2 SASEGT. This CDR3 comprises 16 residues. V was trimmed by 6 bases and J by 3 bases, leaving 17 bases between them.

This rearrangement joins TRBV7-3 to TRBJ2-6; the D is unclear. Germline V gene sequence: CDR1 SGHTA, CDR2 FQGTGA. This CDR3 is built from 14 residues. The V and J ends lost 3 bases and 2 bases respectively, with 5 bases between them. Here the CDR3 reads CASSFSAGANVLTF. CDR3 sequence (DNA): TGTGCCAGCAGCTTTTCGGCTGGGGCCAACGTCCTGACTTTC.